This T cell receptor (beta chain) was found in a study of technical replicates of blood from a handful of donors. Data came from immunoSEQ multiplex PCR; TCRdb stores just in-frame clones and leaves some out. This table holds about 81,000 clones, approximately 78% found once. The sample consisted of PBMCs. The TCR was taken from a human donor in good health. Some clones in this sample may be carry-over from other donors' samples.

This chain's CDR3 is CASSRDRETQYF. CDR3 nucleotides: TGTGCCAGCAGCCGGGATCGGGAGACCCAGTACTTC. The chain employs TRBV7-8 and TRBJ2-5; a possible D gene is TRBD2 (5 bases). Trimming shortened V by 5 bases and J by 5 bases, and 9 bases separated the two germline ends. Germline CDR1 reads SGHVS; CDR2 reads FQNEAQ. This CDR3 is 12 amino acids long.